This entry lists 4 T cell receptor beta chains sequenced from one sample in a study of blood T cell repertoires in COVID-19. Using immunoSEQ multiplex PCR, the repertoire was profiled, and TCRdb retains in-frame clones only, with some absent. The sample has about 360,000 clones; about 87% are singletons. Sequencing was performed on PBMCs or T cells enriched from blood (not recorded which). The receptors were sampled from a man aged 35-49 years in a cohort exposed to, infected with or recovered from COVID-19 (not recorded which).

This clone showed up just once. The chain carries TRBV9 and TRBJ2-2, with 8 bases fitting TRBD1. J gave up 0 bases and V 2 bases, and 6 bases lay outside the gene matches. Germline V CDR1 and CDR2: SGDLS, YYNGEE. CDR3 length: 17 amino acids. In DNA, the CDR3 is TGTGCCAGCAGCGTGACCGCAGGGGGCGCGAACACCGGGGAGCTGTTTTTT. Protein product: CASSVTAGGANTGELFF.

In the case of this clone: The junction does not match germline at one end; this may be a read error. J is TRBJ2-7 and V is TRBV11-2; 7 positions match TRBD1. Germline assignment: CDR1 SGHAT and CDR2 FQNNGV. The length of the CDR3 is 15 residues. CDR3 coding DNA: TGTGCCAGCACCCAAGGGACAGCTTTCGGCTACGGGCAGTACTTC. It yields the protein CASTQGTAFGYGQYF.

The chain employs TRBV7-2 and TRBJ1-1; D call uncertain. The V gene lost 4 bases and the J gene lost 0 bases, with 9 bases spanning the gap. CDR1 is SGHTA, CDR2 FQGNSA, per germline. The length of the CDR3 is 14 residues. The CDR3 DNA reads as TGTGCCAGCAGCTATAGATTGGTGAACACTGAAGCTTTCTTT. Its translation is CASSYRLVNTEAFF.

The genes are TRBV30 and TRBJ1-2; D uncertain. The germline CDR1 and CDR2 sequences are GTSNPN and SVGIG (reference sequence). This CDR3 has 12 residues. V dropped 2 bases and J dropped 3 bases, with 7 bases sitting between them. The CDR3 sequence is CAWSFSDYGYTF. CDR3 DNA: TGTGCCTGGAGTTTCTCTGACTATGGCTACACCTTC.